The TCR beta chain under discussion was sequenced for a study of chemoradiotherapy in HPV16-positive cancers. Whole-study context: Functional T-cell assays on a couple of HPV16-positive patients' cells defined candidate HPV-specific clones and common TCR motifs.

Some clones are missing from TCRdb's copy, which holds only in-frame ones; the method was immunoSEQ multiplex PCR. Here the sample spans under 50,000 clones, more than 75% being singletons. Germline CDR1 and CDR2: SGHRS and YFSETQ. Trimming pared 0 bases from V and 2 bases from J, leaving 8 bases between. The CDR3 totals 15 residues. Points from the study as a whole: Functional assays defining HPV-specific T cells used only two HPV16-positive patients. Non-HPV-specific T cells did not expand in tumors during treatment, whereas candidate HPV-specific clones and E7-related motifs did.

To note about this clone: The antigen remains unidentified.

The chain joins TRBV5-1 to TRBJ2-2; D perhaps matches TRBD1 (5 bases). This receptor was obtained from a human donor with HPV-associated anogenital cancer. The sequencing here drew on blood, taken from a patient who underwent chemoradiotherapy. CDR3 nucleotides: TGCGCCAGCAGCTTGGGGCAGGGTAACACCGGGGAGCTGTTTTTT. The encoded protein is CASSLGQGNTGELFF.